The 25 T cell receptor beta chains reported below all come from one sample, sequenced in a study of T-cell memory formation after mild COVID-19. MiXCR, run by TCRdb on the 5' RACE reads, gives a single entry per CDR3 protein. The profile shows approximately 410,000 distinct CDR3 sequences, roughly a quarter of them singletons. Sequenced material: PBMCs or a T cell subset sorted from them (not recorded which). Source of these receptors: an adult woman who had mild COVID-19 (a few samples of this study predate the infection). Cell type and time point are not known.

This rearrangement joins TRBV11-2 to TRBJ1-1, with D unresolved. Trimming stripped 5 bases from V and 3 bases from J, with 10 bases between. Per the germline V gene, CDR1 is SGHAT and CDR2 is FQNNGV. This CDR3 comprises 13 residues. The CDR3 is CASSRDRYTEAFF. CDR3 nucleotide sequence: TGTGCCAGCAGCCGCGACCGGTACACTGAAGCTTTCTTT.

A few counts support this clonotype. This rearrangement joins TRBV27 to TRBJ1-1; TRBD1 agrees at 7 bases. The germline gives CDR1 MNHEY, CDR2 SMNVEV (reference sequence). This CDR3 is 12 amino acids long. V trimming: 9 bases; J trimming: 3 bases; junction bases outside the gene matches: 4. The CDR3 nucleotides are TGTGCCAGTCGACAGGGCTACACTGAAGCTTTCTTT. Translating it yields CASRQGYTEAFF.

V usage is TRBV27 and J usage is TRBJ2-3, with D possibly being TRBD1 (6 bases). Germline V gene data show CDR1 as MNHEY and CDR2 as SMNVEV (reference sequence). V lost 1 base and J lost 2, with 13 bases in between. The CDR3 totals 16 residues. CDR3 residues: CASSLYRRGNTDTQYF. CDR3 nucleotides: TGTGCCAGCAGTTTATATCGCAGGGGAAACACAGATACGCAGTATTTT.

V and J are TRBV4-2 and TRBJ2-7, with D possibly being TRBD1 (6 bases). Trimming took off 0 bases at V and 4 bases at J, with 13 bases between the two ends. This CDR3 spans 15 amino acids. Germline values: CDR1 LGHNA, CDR2 YNFKEQ. The CDR3 bases are TGTGCCAGCAGCCAAGAACAGGGTGAGGAATACGAGCAGTACTTC. Translated, it gives CASSQEQGEEYEQYF.

CDR3 in amino acids: CASSLELTEQYF. CDR3 bases: TGCGCCAGCAGCTTGGAACTGACGGAGCAGTACTTC. V and J are TRBV5-1 and TRBJ2-7; D unclear. CDR1 SGHRS and CDR2 YFSETQ come from the germline V gene. Deletions cut 0 bases from V and 7 bases from J, with 8 bases between. The CDR3 extends over 12 amino acids.

This clonotype was detected only a few times. The chain combines TRBV11-2 with TRBJ2-5; 14 bases are shared with TRBD2. Germline assignment: CDR1 SGHAT and CDR2 FQNNGV. The CDR3 is 17 amino acids. The trim removed 5 bases at V and 2 bases at J, leaving 7 bases unmatched. The CDR3 region is CASSRGLAGVLQETQYF. The CDR3 bases are TGTGCCAGCAGCAGGGGACTAGCGGGAGTCCTTCAAGAGACCCAGTACTTC.

This clonotype has just a few counts. The chain recombines TRBV6-2 or TRBV6-3 with TRBJ1-1; D remains unclear. Looked up from germline, CDR1 is MNHEY and CDR2 is SVGEGT. The CDR3 covers 12 residues. V was trimmed by 5 bases and J by 8 bases, leaving 12 bases between them. For the CDR3, the DNA is TGTGCCAGCAGTGATACGAGCCGGGAAGCTTTCTTT. Encoded protein: CASSDTSREAFF.

The chain is built from TRBV4-1 and TRBJ1-1, with a tentative D call TRBD1 (6 bases). The germline CDR1 and CDR2 sequences are MGHRA and YSYEKL. The V and J ends lost 0 bases and 11 bases respectively, with 13 bases between them. CDR3 length: 13 residues. Here the CDR3 reads CASSQEGRQGAFF. The DNA for the CDR3 is TGCGCCAGCAGCCAAGAAGGTCGTCAGGGGGCTTTCTTT.

This clonotype was detected only a few times. The chain recombines TRBV7-6 with TRBJ2-7; TRBD2 agrees at 9 bases. The V and J ends lost 2 bases and 5 bases, in that order; junction bases with no gene match: 4. Germline V gene data show CDR1 as SGHVS and CDR2 as FNYEAQ. The CDR3 has 14 residues. The CDR3 DNA is TGTGCCAGCAGCTTACAGGGACTAGCCCACGAGCAGTACTTC. Translating it yields CASSLQGLAHEQYF.

The CDR3 here is CASSVGLAGPNQETQYF. The CDR3 nucleotides are TGTGCCAGCAGCGTGGGACTAGCGGGACCAAACCAAGAGACCCAGTACTTC. The chain couples TRBV7-9 to TRBJ2-5; the match to TRBD2 covers 13 bases. Germline CDR1 SEHNR, CDR2 FQNEAQ (reference sequence). J lost 0 bases, V lost 5 bases, and 6 bases had no gene match. The CDR3 consists of 17 residues.

The rearrangement uses TRBV9 and TRBJ2-7, with TRBD1 matching 7 bases. V trimming: 3 bases; J trimming: 2 bases; junction bases outside the gene matches: 14. The germline CDR1 and CDR2 sequences are SGDLS and YYNGEE. The CDR3 consists of 17 residues. The CDR3 nucleotides read TGTGCCAGCAGCGCATCCCCTCGACAGGGAAGGCCCTACGAGCAGTACTTC. Amino acids: CASSASPRQGRPYEQYF.

This clonotype was picked up a small number of times. The chain recombines TRBV4-2 with TRBJ2-2, with a possible D match to TRBD1 (6 bases). Per the germline V gene, CDR1 is LGHNA and CDR2 is YNFKEQ. The CDR3 loop spans 15 amino acids. With 4 bases removed from V and 1 base from J, the gap between germline ends came to 10 bases. The CDR3 nucleotides are TGTGCCAGCAGCCCCGGGACACTGAACACCGGGGAGCTGTTTTTT. Protein: CASSPGTLNTGELFF.

V is TRBV11-2 and J is TRBJ2-2, with D perhaps assigned TRBD1 or TRBD2 (5 bases each). This CDR3 is 12 amino acids long. The ends were cut back, 3 bases at V and 13 bases at J, with 12 bases in the middle. Germline CDR1 reads SGHAT; CDR2 reads FQNNGV. The chain's CDR3 is CASSFWVGTLFF. In DNA, the CDR3 is TGTGCCAGCAGCTTTTGGGTGGGGACGCTGTTTTTT.

V usage is TRBV5-1 and J usage is TRBJ1-2, with D perhaps TRBD1 (6 bases). Germline CDR1 reads SGHRS; CDR2 reads YFSETQ. This CDR3 contains 14 residues. V lost 0 bases and J 4 bases, leaving 10 bases between the germline ends. The chain's CDR3 is CASSLEEGGYGYTF. DNA for the CDR3: TGCGCCAGCAGCTTGGAGGAGGGGGGCTATGGCTACACCTTC.

This clonotype was picked up one time. The chain recombines TRBV19 with TRBJ2-7, with D possibly called TRBD1 or TRBD2 (5 bases each). Germline V gene lookup returns CDR1 LNHDA and CDR2 SQIVND (reference sequence). CDR3 length: 17 amino acids. Trimming shortened V by 4 bases and J by 6 bases, and 25 bases separated the two germline ends. The CDR3 region has the DNA TGTGCCAGTAGTACCCAACGAGGGGCAGGTACCCTAGTCGAGCAGTACTTC. Protein sequence: CASSTQRGAGTLVEQYF.

The rearrangement links TRBV27 to TRBJ2-5; D gene unclear. Trimming removed 5 bases from V and 5 bases from J, with 15 bases in between. This CDR3 is built from 14 residues. CDR1 and CDR2 (germline): MNHEY, SMNVEV (reference sequence). For the CDR3, the DNA is TGTGCCAGCAGTCCTCGGACGATCCGGGAGACCCAGTACTTC. Amino acid sequence: CASSPRTIRETQYF.

The chain joins TRBV4-3 to TRBJ2-4; D is perhaps TRBD1 or TRBD2 (5 bases each). Trimming stripped 3 bases from V and 0 bases from J, with 9 bases between. The CDR3 spans 15 residues. The germline V gene encodes CDR1 LGHNA and CDR2 YSLEER. CDR3: CASSHLGTAKNIQYF. In DNA, the CDR3 is TGCGCCAGCAGCCACCTCGGGACAGCCAAAAACATTCAGTACTTC.

There are a few counts of this clonotype. This rearrangement joins TRBV5-1 to TRBJ1-1; D gene ambiguous. CDR3 size: 15 residues. Germline CDR1 SGHRS, CDR2 YFSETQ. The ends were cut back, 2 bases at V and 0 bases at J, with 11 bases in the middle. In DNA, the CDR3 is TGCGCCAGCAGCTTCCGCGGGGATATGAACACTGAAGCTTTCTTT. Translation: CASSFRGDMNTEAFF.

The chain joins TRBV11-2 to TRBJ1-2; TRBD1 matches 10 bases. The trim removed 5 bases at V and 4 bases at J, leaving 4 bases unmatched. This CDR3 region has 14 residues. The germline V gene has CDR1 SGHAT and CDR2 FQNNGV. The chain's CDR3 is CASSQTGGVYGYTF. In nucleotides, the CDR3 is TGTGCCAGCAGCCAGACAGGGGGCGTCTATGGCTACACCTTC.

This rearrangement joins TRBV20-1 to TRBJ2-3; TRBD2 is a possible D gene (6 bases). CDR3 length: 12 residues. Germline assignment: CDR1 DFQATT and CDR2 SNEGSKA (reference sequence). The V and J ends lost 3 bases and 4 bases respectively, with 8 bases between them. CDR3 sequence: CSASGSADTQYF. In DNA, the CDR3 is TGCAGTGCTAGCGGGAGCGCAGATACGCAGTATTTT.

This clonotype was observed a single time. The genes are TRBV12-3 or TRBV12-4 and TRBJ2-7; 7 bases agree with TRBD1. CDR3 length equals 13 residues. After removal of 5 bases from V and 5 bases from J, the junction contained 6 bases not matched to a gene. The CDR3 reads CASSTLQGHEQYF. The CDR3 DNA reads as TGTGCCAGCAGTACATTACAGGGGCACGAGCAGTACTTC.

In this sample, this clonotype turned up a few times. The chain links TRBV9 to TRBJ2-3, with D possibly matching TRBD2 (6 bases). This CDR3 has 16 residues. Germline CDR1 SGDLS, CDR2 YYNGEE. Trimming took off 0 bases at V and 4 bases at J, with 15 bases between the two ends. The CDR3 nucleotides are TGTGCCAGCAGCGTAGTGGGGGGAAAGTCGGCAGATACGCAGTATTTT. This gives the protein CASSVVGGKSADTQYF.

V and J are TRBV4-3 and TRBJ1-1; the D gene is possibly TRBD1 (6 bases). Trimming removed 2 bases from V and 0 bases from J, with 22 bases in between. Germline V gene lookup returns CDR1 LGHNA and CDR2 YSLEER. This CDR3 comprises 19 residues. Here the CDR3 DNA reads TGCGCCAGCAGCCAACTCCATGAACGGGACACTGATATGAACACTGAAGCTTTCTTT. Translating it yields CASSQLHERDTDMNTEAFF.

The V and J genes are TRBV29-1 and TRBJ2-7; 10 nucleotides match TRBD2. Looked up from germline, CDR1 is SQVTM and CDR2 is ANQGSEA. The CDR3 contains 14 residues. Trimming at V came to 2 bases and at J to 4 bases, leaving 5 bases not matched to a gene. As DNA, the CDR3 is TGCAGCGTTGAACTAGCGGGAGTCCCTTACGAGCAGTACTTC. Translated, it gives CSVELAGVPYEQYF.

This rearrangement joins TRBV12-3 or TRBV12-4 to TRBJ2-5; a possible D gene is TRBD1 (8 bases). The CDR3 is 14 residues long. Trimming pared 5 bases from V and 7 bases from J, leaving 17 bases between. The chain's CDR3 is CASSLTDREGTQYF. DNA for the CDR3: TGTGCCAGCAGTCTTACGGACAGGGAGGGGACCCAGTACTTC.